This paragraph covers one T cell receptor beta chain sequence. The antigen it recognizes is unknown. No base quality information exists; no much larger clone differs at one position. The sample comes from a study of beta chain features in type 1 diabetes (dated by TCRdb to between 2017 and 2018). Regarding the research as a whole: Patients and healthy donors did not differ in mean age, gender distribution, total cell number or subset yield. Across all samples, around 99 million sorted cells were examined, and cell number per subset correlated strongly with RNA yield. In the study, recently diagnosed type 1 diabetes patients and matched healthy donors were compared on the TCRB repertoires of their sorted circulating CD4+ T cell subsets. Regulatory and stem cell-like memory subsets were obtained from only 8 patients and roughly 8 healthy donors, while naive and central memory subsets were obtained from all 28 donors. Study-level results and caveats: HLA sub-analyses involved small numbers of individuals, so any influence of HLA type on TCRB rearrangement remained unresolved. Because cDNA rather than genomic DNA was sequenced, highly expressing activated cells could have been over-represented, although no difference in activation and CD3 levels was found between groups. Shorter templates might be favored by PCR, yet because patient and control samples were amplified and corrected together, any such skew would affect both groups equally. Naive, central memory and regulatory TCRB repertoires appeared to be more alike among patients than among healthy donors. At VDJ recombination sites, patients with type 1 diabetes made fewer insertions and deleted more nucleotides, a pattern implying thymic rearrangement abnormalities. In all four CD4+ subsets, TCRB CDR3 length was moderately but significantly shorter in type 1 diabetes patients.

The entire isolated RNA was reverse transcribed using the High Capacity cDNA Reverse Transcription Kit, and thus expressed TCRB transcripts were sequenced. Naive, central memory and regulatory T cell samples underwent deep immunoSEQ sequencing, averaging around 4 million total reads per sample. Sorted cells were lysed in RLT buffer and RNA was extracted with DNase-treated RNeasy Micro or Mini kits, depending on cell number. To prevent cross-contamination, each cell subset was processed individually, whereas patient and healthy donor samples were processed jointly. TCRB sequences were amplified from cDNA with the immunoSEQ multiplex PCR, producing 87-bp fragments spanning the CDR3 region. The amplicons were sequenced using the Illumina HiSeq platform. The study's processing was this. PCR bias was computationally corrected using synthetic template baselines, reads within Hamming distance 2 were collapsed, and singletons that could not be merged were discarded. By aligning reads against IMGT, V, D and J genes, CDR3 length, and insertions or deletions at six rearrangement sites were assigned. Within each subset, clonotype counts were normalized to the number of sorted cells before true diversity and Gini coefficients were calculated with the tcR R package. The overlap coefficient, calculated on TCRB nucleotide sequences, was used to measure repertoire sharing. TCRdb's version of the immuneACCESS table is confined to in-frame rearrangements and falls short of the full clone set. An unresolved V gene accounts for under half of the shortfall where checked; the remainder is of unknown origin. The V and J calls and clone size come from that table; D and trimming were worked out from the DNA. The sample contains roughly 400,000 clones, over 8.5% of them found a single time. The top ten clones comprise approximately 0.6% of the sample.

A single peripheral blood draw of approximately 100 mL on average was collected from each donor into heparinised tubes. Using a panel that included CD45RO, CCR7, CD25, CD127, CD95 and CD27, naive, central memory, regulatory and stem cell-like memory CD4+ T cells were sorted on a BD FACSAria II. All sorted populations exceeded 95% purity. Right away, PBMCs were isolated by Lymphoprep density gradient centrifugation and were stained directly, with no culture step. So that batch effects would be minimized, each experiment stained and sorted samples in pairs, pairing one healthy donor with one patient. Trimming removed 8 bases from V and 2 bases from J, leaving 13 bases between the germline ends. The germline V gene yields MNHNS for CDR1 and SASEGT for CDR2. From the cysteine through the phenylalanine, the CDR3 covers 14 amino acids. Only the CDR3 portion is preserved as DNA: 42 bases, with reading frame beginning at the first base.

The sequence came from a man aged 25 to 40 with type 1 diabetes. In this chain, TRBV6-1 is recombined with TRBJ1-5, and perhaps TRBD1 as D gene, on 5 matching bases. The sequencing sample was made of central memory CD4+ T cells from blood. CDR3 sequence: CASVEGGGNQPQHF. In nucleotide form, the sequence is TGTGCCAGCGTGGAGGGAGGGGGCAATCAGCCCCAGCATTTT.